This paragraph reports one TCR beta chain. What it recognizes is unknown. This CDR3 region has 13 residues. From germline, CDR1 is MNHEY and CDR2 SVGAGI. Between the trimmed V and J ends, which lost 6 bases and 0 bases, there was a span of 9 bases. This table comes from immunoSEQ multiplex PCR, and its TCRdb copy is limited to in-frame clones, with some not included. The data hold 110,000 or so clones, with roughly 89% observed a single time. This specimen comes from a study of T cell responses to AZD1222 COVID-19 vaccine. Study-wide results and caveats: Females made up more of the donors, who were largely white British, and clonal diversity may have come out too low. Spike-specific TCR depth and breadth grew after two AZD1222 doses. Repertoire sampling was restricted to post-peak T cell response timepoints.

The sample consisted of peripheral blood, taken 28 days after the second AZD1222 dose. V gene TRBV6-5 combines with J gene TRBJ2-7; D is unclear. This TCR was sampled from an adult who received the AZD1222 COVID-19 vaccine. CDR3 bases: TGTGCCAGCAGAGGCAGGAGCTCCTACGAGCAGTACTTC. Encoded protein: CASRGRSSYEQYF.